The clone carrying this TCR beta chain has a single count. The data were obtained in a study of blood T cell repertoires in COVID-19. About the research overall: Some COVID-19 samples were acute and others convalescent; all came from the United States, Italy and Spain.

Clones were sequenced by immunoSEQ multiplex PCR, and TCRdb holds only the in-frame ones, with some missing. The table includes some 250,000 clones, about 70% detected once. Per the germline V gene, CDR1 is SGHDT and CDR2 is YYEEEE. The CDR3 runs 15 residues. With V trimmed by 4 bases and J by 0 bases, 3 bases remained unmatched. This sequence was found in a woman aged 80 or older with acute or convalescent COVID-19. The rearrangement joins TRBV5-6 to TRBJ1-5; 8 bases agree with TRBD1. Input material: peripheral blood. CDR3 DNA: TGTGCCAGCAGCACAGGGGGGTATAGCAATCAGCCCCAGCATTTT. This translates into CASSTGGYSNQPQHF.